This T cell receptor (beta chain) comes out of a study of blood T cells in healthy people across ages. The CDR3 runs to 15 residues. V was cut by 3 bases and J by 0 bases, with 11 bases left in between. Germline V gene lookup returns CDR1 SGHTA and CDR2 FQGNSA. PCR was performed a second time for roughly 6 to 12 cycles using a sample-barcoded 5' primer and a J-beta primer mix. TCRdb independently ran MiXCR on the 5' RACE reads; one entry per CDR3 protein. The table records 1.5 million to 2 million distinct CDR3 sequences, about two fifths of them present only once. The rearrangement links TRBV7-2 to TRBJ1-1; D may be TRBD1 (5 bases). This clonotype was obtained from a human donor in good health. What was sequenced was blood. The CDR3 sequence is CASSLGGVMNTEAFF. In nucleotides, the CDR3 is TGTGCCAGCAGCTTGGGGGGGGTAATGAACACTGAAGCTTTCTTT.